This T cell receptor (beta chain) derives from a study of T cells expressing NK-cell markers. Study in general: Sorted CD3+CD56+NKG2C+, CD3+CD56+NKG2C- and CD3+CD56-NKG2C+ T cells supplied TCR beta repertoires. There were seven HCMV-seropositive donors and one seronegative donor among the eight sequenced.

Germline V gives CDR1 MNHNS, CDR2 SASEGT. The CDR3 consists of 11 residues. Findings of the study overall: In four donors, these clonotypes also led the CD3+CD56-NKG2C+ fraction. Dominant NKG2C+ clonotypes were found to form about 1.0-7.5% of CD8+ T cells in six donors.

TCRdb re-called the 5' RACE reads and gives one entry per CDR3 protein, without DNA. Recorded for this sample: 550,000 to 600,000 distinct CDR3 sequences. Note on this clonotype: The antigen remains undetermined.

The chain is built from TRBV6-1 and TRBJ1-1. Material: blood T cells: a sorted CD56 or NKG2C T cell subset, CD4+ or CD8+ T cells, or bulk PBMC T cells (not recorded which). The TCR sequence derives from a man between 18 and 35 years old in good health. CDR3 in amino acids: CASIELTEAFF.